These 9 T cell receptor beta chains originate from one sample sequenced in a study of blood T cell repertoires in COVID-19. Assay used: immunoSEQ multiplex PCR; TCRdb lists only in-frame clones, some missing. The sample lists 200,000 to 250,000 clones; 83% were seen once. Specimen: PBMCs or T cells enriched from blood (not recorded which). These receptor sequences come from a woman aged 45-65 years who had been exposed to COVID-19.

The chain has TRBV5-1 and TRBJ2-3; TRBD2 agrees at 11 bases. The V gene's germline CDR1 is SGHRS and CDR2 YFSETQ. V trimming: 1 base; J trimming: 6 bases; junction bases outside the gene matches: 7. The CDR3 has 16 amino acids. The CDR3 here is CASSLRASGGMDTQYF. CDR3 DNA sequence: TGCGCCAGCAGCTTGAGAGCTAGCGGGGGGATGGATACGCAGTATTTT.

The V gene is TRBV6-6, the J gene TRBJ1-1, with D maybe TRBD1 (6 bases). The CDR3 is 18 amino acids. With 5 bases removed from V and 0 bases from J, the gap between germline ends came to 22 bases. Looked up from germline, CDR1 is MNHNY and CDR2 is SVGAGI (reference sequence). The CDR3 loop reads CASSPYFSLGGMNTEAFF. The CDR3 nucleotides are TGTGCCAGCAGTCCCTACTTTTCTCTAGGGGGTATGAACACTGAAGCTTTCTTT.

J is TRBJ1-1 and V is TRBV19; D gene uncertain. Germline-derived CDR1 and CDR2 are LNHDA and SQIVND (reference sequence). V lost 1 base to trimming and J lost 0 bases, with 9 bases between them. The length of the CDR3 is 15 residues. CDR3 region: CASSIGGVMNTEAFF. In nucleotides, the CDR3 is TGTGCCAGTAGTATAGGAGGAGTCATGAACACTGAAGCTTTCTTT.

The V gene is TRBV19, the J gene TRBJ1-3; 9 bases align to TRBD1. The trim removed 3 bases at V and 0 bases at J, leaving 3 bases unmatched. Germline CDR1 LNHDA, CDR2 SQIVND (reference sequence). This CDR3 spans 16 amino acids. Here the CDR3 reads CASSIGTGISGNTIYF. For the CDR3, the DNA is TGTGCCAGTAGTATCGGGACAGGGATCTCTGGAAACACCATATATTTT.

Written as DNA, the CDR3 is TGTGCCATTTCCGGGACAGGGGATCGAGGGACCCAGTACTTC. This sequence encodes CAISGTGDRGTQYF. The chain employs TRBV10-3 and TRBJ2-5, with 10 bases matching TRBD1. The CDR3 runs to 14 residues. CDR1 is ENHRY, CDR2 SYGVKD, per germline. Trimming removed 9 bases from V and 7 bases from J; junction bases left unmatched: 11.

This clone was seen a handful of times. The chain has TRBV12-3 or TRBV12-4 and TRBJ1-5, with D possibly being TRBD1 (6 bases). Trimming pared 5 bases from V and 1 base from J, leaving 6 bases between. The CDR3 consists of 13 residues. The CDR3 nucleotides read TGTGCCAGCAGTGGACAGAGCAATCAGCCCCAGCATTTT. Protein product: CASSGQSNQPQHF.

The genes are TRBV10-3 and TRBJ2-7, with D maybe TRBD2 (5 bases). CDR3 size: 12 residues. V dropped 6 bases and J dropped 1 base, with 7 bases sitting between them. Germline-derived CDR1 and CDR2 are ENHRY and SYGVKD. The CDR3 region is CAIRSGSYEQYF. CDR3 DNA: TGTGCCATCAGAAGCGGTTCCTACGAGCAGTACTTC.

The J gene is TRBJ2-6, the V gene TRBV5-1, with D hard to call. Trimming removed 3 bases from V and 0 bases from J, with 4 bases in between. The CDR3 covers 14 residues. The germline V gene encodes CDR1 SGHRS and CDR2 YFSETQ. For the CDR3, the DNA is TGCGCCAGCAGCTCGAGCTCTGGGGCCAACGTCCTGACTTTC. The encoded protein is CASSSSSGANVLTF.

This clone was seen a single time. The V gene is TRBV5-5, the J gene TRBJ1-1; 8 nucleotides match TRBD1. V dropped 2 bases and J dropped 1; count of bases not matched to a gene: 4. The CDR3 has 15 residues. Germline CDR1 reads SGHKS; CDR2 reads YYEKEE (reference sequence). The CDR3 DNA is TGTGCCAGCAGCTTAGGCGGGACAGGGAACACTGAAGCTTTCTTT. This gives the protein CASSLGGTGNTEAFF.